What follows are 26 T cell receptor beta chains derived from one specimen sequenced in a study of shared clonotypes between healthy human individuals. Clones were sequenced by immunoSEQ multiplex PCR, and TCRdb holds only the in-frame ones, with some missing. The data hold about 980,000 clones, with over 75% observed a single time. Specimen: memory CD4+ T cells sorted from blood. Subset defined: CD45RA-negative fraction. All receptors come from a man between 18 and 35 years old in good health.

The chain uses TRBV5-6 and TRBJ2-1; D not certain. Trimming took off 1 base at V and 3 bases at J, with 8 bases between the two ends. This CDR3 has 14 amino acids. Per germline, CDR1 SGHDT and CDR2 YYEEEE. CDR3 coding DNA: TGTGCCAGCAGCTTGCCCTCAGGCTACAATGAGCAGTTCTTC. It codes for CASSLPSGYNEQFF.

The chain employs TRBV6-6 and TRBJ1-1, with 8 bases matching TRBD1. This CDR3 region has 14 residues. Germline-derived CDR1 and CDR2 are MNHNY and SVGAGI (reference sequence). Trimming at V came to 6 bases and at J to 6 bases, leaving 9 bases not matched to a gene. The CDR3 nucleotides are TGTGCCAGCAGCACCGACAGGGGTTATCCTGAAGCTTTCTTT. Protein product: CASSTDRGYPEAFF.

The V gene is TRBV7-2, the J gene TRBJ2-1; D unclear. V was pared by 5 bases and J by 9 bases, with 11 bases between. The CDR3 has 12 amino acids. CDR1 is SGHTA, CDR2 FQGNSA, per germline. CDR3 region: CASSLMGREQFF. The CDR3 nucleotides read TGTGCCAGCAGCCTCATGGGTCGTGAGCAGTTCTTC.

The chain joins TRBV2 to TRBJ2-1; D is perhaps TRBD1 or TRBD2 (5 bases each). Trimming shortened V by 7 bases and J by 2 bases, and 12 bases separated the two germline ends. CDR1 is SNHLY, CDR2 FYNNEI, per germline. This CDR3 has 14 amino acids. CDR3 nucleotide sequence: TGTGCCAGCATACGGGACCAAACCTACAATGAGCAGTTCTTC. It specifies CASIRDQTYNEQFF.

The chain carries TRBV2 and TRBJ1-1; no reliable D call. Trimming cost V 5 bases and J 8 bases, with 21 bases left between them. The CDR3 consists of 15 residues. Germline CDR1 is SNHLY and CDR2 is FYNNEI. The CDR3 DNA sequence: TGTGCCAGCAGTCTGAGCCAGGCGTCTAGAACGGAAGCTTTCTTT. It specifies CASSLSQASRTEAFF.

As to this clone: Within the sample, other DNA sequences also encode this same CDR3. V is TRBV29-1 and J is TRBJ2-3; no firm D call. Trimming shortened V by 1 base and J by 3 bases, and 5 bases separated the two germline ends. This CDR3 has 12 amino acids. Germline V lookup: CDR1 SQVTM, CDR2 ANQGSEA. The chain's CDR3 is CSVEGVTDTQYF. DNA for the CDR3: TGCAGCGTTGAAGGCGTTACAGATACGCAGTATTTT.

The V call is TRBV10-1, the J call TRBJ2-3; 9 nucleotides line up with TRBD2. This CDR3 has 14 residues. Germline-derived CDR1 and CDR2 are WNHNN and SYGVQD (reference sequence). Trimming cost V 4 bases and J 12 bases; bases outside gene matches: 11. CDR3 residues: CASSGLAGAVEQYF. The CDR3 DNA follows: TGCGCCAGCAGTGGTTTAGCGGGGGCTGTAGAACAGTATTTT.

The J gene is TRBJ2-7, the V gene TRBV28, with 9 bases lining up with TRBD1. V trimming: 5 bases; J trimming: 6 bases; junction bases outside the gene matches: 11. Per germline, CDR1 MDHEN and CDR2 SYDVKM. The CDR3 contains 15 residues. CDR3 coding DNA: TGTGCCAGCAGTGCGGCCGGGACAGGGCCACGCGAGCAGTACTTC. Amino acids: CASSAAGTGPREQYF.

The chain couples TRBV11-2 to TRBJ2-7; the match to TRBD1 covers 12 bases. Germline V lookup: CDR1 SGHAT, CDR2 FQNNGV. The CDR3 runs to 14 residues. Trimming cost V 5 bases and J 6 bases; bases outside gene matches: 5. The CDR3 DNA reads TGTGCCAGCAGCGTCCGGGACAGGGGGCTCGAGCAGTACTTC. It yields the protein CASSVRDRGLEQYF.

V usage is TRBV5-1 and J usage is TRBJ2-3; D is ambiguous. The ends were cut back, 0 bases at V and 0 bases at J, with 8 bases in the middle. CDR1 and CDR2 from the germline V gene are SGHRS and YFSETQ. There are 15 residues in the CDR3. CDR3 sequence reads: CASSLASSSTDTQYF. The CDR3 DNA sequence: TGCGCCAGCAGCTTGGCTAGTTCTAGCACAGATACGCAGTATTTT.

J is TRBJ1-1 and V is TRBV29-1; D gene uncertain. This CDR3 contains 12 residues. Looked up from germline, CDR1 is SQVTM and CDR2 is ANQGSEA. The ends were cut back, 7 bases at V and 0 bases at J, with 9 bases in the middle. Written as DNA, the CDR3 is TGCAGCGCGGGAGGGATGAACACTGAAGCTTTCTTT. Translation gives CSAGGMNTEAFF.

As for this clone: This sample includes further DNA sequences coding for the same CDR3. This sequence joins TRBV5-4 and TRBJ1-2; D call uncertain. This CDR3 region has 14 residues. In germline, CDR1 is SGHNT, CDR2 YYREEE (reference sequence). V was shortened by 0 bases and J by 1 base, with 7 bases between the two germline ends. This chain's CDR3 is CASSLDPGNYGYTF. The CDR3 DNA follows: TGTGCCAGCAGCTTGGATCCGGGTAACTATGGCTACACCTTC.

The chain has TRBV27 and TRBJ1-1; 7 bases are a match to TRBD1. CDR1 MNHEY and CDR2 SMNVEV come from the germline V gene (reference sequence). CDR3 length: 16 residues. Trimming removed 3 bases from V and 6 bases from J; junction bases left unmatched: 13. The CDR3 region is CASSFRTGAREAEAFF. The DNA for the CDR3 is TGTGCCAGCAGTTTTCGGACAGGAGCGAGGGAAGCTGAAGCTTTCTTT.

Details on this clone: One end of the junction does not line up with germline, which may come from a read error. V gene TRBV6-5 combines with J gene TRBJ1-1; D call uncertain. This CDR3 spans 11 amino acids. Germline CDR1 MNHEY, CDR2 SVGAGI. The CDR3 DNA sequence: TGTGCCAGCACTTACGGTACGGAAGCTTTCTTT. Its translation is CASTYGTEAFF.

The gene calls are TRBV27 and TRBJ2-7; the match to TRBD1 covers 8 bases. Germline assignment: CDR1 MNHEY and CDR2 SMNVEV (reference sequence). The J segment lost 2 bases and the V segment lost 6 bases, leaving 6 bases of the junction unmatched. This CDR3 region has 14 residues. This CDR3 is CASRTGAPTYEQYF. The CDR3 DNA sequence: TGTGCCAGCAGGACAGGGGCTCCCACCTACGAGCAGTACTTC.

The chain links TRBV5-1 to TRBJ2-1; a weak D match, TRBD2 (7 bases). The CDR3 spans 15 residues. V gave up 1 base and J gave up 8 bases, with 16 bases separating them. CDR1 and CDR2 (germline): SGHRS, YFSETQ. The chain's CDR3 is CASSLLGGPGDEQFF. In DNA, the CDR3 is TGCGCCAGCAGCTTGTTGGGAGGGCCAGGGGATGAGCAGTTCTTC.

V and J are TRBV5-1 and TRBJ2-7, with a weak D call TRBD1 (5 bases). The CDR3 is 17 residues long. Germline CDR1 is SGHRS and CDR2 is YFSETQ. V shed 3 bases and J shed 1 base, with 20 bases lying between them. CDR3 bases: TGCGCCAGCAGCTCGGGTTTTGGGGCCTTCGGATCCTACGAGCAGTACTTC. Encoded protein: CASSSGFGAFGSYEQYF.

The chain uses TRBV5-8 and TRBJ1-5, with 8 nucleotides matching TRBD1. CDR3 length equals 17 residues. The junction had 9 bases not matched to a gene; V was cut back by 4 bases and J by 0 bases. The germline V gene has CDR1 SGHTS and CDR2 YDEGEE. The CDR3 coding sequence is TGTGCCAGCAGCCGTGGGACAGGTGAATATAGCAATCAGCCCCAGCATTTT. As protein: CASSRGTGEYSNQPQHF.

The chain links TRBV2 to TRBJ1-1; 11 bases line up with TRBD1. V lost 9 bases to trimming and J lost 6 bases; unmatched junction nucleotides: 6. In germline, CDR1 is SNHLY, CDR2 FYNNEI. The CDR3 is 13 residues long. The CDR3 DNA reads TGTGCCAGATCCGGGACAGGGGGGGCTGAAGCTTTCTTT. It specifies CARSGTGGAEAFF.

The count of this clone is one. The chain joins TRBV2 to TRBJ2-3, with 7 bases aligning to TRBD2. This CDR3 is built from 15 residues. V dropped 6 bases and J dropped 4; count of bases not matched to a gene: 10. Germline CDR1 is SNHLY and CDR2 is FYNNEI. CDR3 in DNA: TGTGCCAGCAGAGCCGGGACTAATTCCCCAGATACGCAGTATTTT. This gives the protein CASRAGTNSPDTQYF.

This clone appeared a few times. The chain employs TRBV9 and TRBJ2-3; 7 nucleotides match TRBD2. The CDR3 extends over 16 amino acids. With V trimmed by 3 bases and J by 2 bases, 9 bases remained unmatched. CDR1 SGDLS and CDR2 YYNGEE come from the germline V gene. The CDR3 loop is CASSAGTTPNTDTQYF. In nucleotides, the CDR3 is TGTGCCAGCAGCGCCGGGACTACCCCAAACACAGATACGCAGTATTTT.

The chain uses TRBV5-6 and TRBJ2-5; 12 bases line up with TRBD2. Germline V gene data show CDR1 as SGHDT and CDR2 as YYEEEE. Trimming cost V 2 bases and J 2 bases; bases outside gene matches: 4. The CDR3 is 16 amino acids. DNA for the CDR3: TGTGCCAGCAGCTTAGGACTAGCGGGGAGACAAGAGACCCAGTACTTC. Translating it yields CASSLGLAGRQETQYF.

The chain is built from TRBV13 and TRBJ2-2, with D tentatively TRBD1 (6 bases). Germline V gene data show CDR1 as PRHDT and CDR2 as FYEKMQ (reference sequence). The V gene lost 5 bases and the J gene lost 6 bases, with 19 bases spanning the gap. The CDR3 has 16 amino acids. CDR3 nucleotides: TGTGCCAGCAGCCTGGGAGTAGCCAGGGGTTCCGGGGAGCTGTTTTTT. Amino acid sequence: CASSLGVARGSGELFF.

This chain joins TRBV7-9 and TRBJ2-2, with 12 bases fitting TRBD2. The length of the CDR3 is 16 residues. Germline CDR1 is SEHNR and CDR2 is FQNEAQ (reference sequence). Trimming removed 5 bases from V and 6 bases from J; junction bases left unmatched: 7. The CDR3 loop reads CASSALAGGPAGELFF. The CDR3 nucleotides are TGTGCCAGCAGCGCTCTAGCGGGAGGGCCAGCCGGGGAGCTGTTTTTT.

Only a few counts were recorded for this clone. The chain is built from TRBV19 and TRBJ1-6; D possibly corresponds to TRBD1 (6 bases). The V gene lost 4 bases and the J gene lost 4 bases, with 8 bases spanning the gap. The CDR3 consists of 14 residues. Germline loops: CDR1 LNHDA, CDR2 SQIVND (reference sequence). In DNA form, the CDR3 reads TGTGCCAGTAGTAGCGGACAGTATAATTCACCCCTCCACTTT. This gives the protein CASSSGQYNSPLHF.

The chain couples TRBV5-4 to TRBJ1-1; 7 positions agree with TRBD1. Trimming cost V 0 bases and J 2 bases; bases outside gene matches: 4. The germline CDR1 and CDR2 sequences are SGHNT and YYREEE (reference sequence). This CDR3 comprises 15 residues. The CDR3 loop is CASSLGAGGNTEAFF. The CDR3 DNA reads TGTGCCAGCAGCTTGGGGGCAGGGGGTAACACTGAAGCTTTCTTT.